The rows below give T cell receptor beta chains drawn from one sample of a study of cytomegalovirus exposure and HLA in healthy donors. This table comes from immunoSEQ multiplex PCR, and its TCRdb copy is limited to in-frame clones, with some not included. The data hold about 160,000 clones, with 60% to 85% observed a single time. The sequenced sample consisted of PBMCs. The source of these receptors is a man aged 25-45 years in good health and CMV-seropositive. The CDR3 runs from the conserved cysteine through the conserved F or W. The D gene is left open where the match is weak. The size of a clone is reported for some rows only, either as once, few or many, or as a class for expanded clones.

cdr3_nt: TGTGCCAGCAGTTACACCCGCGGAGCGTACAATTCACCCCTCCACTTT
cdr3_aa: CASSYTRGAYNSPLHF
d_call: .
j_call: TRBJ1-6
v_call: TRBV6-5
clone_size: .

cdr3_nt: TGTGCCAGCAGAGAGGGACAGGGGAACACTGAAGCTTTCTTT
cdr3_aa: CASREGQGNTEAFF
d_call: TRBD1
j_call: TRBJ1-1
v_call: TRBV6-5
clone_size: .

cdr3_nt: TGTGCCAGCAGCTTAGTAGGCGCCGGGGGGACTGCTAATGAAAAACTGTTTTTT
cdr3_aa: CASSLVGAGGTANEKLFF
d_call: .
j_call: TRBJ1-4
v_call: TRBV7-9
clone_size: .

cdr3_nt: TGTGCCAGCTCACCAGCAAACTACCAAGAGACCCAGTACTTC
cdr3_aa: CASSPANYQETQYF
d_call: .
j_call: TRBJ2-5
v_call: TRBV18
clone_size: .

cdr3_nt: TGCGCCAGCAGCCAAGTATTCAGTTTCGATGGCTACACCTTC
cdr3_aa: CASSQVFSFDGYTF
d_call: .
j_call: TRBJ1-2
v_call: TRBV4-1
clone_size: .

cdr3_nt: TGTGCCAGCAGCATGCGACAGGACTACGAGCAGTACTTC
cdr3_aa: CASSMRQDYEQYF
d_call: .
j_call: TRBJ2-7
v_call: TRBV5-4
clone_size: .

cdr3_nt: TGTGCCAGTAGTATCGTACCGGGGTTTAATCAGCCCCAGCATTTT
cdr3_aa: CASSIVPGFNQPQHF
d_call: .
j_call: TRBJ1-5
v_call: TRBV19
clone_size: .

cdr3_nt: TGTGCCAGTAGCAGCGGACTATCCAGCACAGATACGCAGTATTTT
cdr3_aa: CASSSGLSSTDTQYF
d_call: .
j_call: TRBJ2-3
v_call: TRBV19
clone_size: .

cdr3_nt: TGTGCCTGCCAAAACAGGGGGAATCAGCCCCAGCATTTT
cdr3_aa: CACQNRGNQPQHF
d_call: TRBD1
j_call: TRBJ1-5
v_call: TRBV30
clone_size: .

cdr3_nt: TGTGCCAGTAGTGTGGGGACAGGGGATATATATGGCTACACCTTC
cdr3_aa: CASSVGTGDIYGYTF
d_call: TRBD1
j_call: TRBJ1-2
v_call: TRBV19
clone_size: .

cdr3_nt: TGTGCCAGCAGCACCGGACAGTCGGTCGAGCAGTACTTC
cdr3_aa: CASSTGQSVEQYF
d_call: .
j_call: TRBJ2-7
v_call: TRBV28
clone_size: .

cdr3_nt: TGTGCCAGCAGTTTCCTCAGCGGGGGGAGCACAGATACGCAGTATTTT
cdr3_aa: CASSFLSGGSTDTQYF
d_call: TRBD2
j_call: TRBJ2-3
v_call: TRBV28
clone_size: .

cdr3_nt: TGTGCCAGTAGTGCTGCCGGGACAGGGATCTACGAGCAGTACTTC
cdr3_aa: CASSAAGTGIYEQYF
d_call: TRBD1
j_call: TRBJ2-7
v_call: TRBV19
clone_size: .

cdr3_nt: TGTGCCAGCAGTTCGGGACTAGCGGGGGGCAATGAGCAGTTCTTC
cdr3_aa: CASSSGLAGGNEQFF
d_call: TRBD2
j_call: TRBJ2-1
v_call: TRBV7-3
clone_size: .

cdr3_nt: TGCGCCAGCGGCCAAGGAGTGAACACTGAAGCTTTCTTT
cdr3_aa: CASGQGVNTEAFF
d_call: .
j_call: TRBJ1-1
v_call: TRBV4-1
clone_size: few